The sequence of this T cell receptor (beta chain) was determined in a study of Graves' ophthalmopathy and Graves' hyperthyroidism. This clonotype was seen a handful of times. The CDR3 sequence is 13 residues long. Germline V gives CDR1 MDHEN, CDR2 SYDVKM. Deletions cut 6 bases from V and 2 bases from J, with 11 bases between. Amplified TCR beta CDR3 regions were obtained using RNA transcripts as template. After a first-round RT-PCR with HTBI primers, a second-round multiplex PCR was run. TCRdb processed the multiplex PCR reads anew with MiXCR; each CDR3 protein has one entry. The sample lists 150,000 to 200,000 distinct CDR3 sequences, 30% to 45% seen once, with around 8.9% in the top ten.

This TCR derives from a man aged 30-40 years with Graves' ophthalmopathy. The V call is TRBV28, the J call TRBJ2-7; D unclear. Sequenced: peripheral blood. The CDR3 here is CASSPLLAYEQYF. As DNA, the CDR3 is TGTGCCAGCAGCCCTTTATTGGCCTACGAGCAGTACTTC.